The rows below give T cell receptor beta chains drawn from one sample of a study of blood T cell repertoires in COVID-19. TCRdb keeps only in-frame clones here, not all; method: immunoSEQ multiplex PCR. In the table there are approximately 130,000 clones, approximately 88% of which are singletons. The specimen was peripheral blood. These receptors came from a man between 45 and 60 years old with acute or convalescent COVID-19. The CDR3 runs from the conserved cysteine through the conserved F or W. Fields, in order: J gene, V gene, clone size, D gene, CDR3 protein, CDR3 DNA. The D gene is left open where the match is weak. Clone size appears in some rows only: once, few, many, or a class for an expanded clone.

j_gene: TRBJ1-5; v_gene: TRBV6-2/TRBV6-3; abundance: .; d_gene: .; CDR3aa: CASSTSRIQSNQPQHF; CDR3nt: TGTGCCAGCAGTACCTCTCGAATACAAAGCAATCAGCCCCAGCATTTT
j_gene: TRBJ2-7; v_gene: TRBV11-2; abundance: .; d_gene: TRBD2; CDR3aa: CASSSLSGTSLEQYF; CDR3nt: TGTGCCAGCAGCTCTCTTAGCGGGACATCTTTAGAGCAGTACTTC
j_gene: TRBJ2-5; v_gene: TRBV12-2; abundance: .; d_gene: .; CDR3aa: CASRLRGDRGKTETQYF; CDR3nt: TGTGCAAGTCGCTTAAGGGGCGACAGGGGTAAAACGGAGACCCAGTACTTC
j_gene: TRBJ2-1; v_gene: TRBV5-1; abundance: .; d_gene: TRBD2; CDR3aa: CASRLREAGVYYNEQFF; CDR3nt: TGCGCCAGCAGGCTAAGGGAAGCGGGAGTTTATTACAATGAGCAGTTCTTC
j_gene: TRBJ2-7; v_gene: TRBV7-2; abundance: once; d_gene: .; CDR3aa: CASSLPNGEKQYF; CDR3nt: TGTGCCAGCAGCTTACCGAATGGTGAGAAGCAGTACTTC
j_gene: TRBJ1-6; v_gene: TRBV9; abundance: .; d_gene: .; CDR3aa: CASKGQSYNSPLHF; CDR3nt: TGTGCCAGCAAAGGACAGTCCTATAATTCACCCCTCCACTTT
j_gene: TRBJ1-5; v_gene: TRBV19; abundance: .; d_gene: .; CDR3aa: CASNHRRQPQHF; CDR3nt: TGTGCCAGTAACCACAGGCGGCAGCCCCAGCATTTT
j_gene: TRBJ2-1; v_gene: TRBV15; abundance: .; d_gene: .; CDR3aa: CATSPRVRNEQFF; CDR3nt: TGTGCCACCAGCCCCCGAGTCCGCAATGAGCAGTTCTTC
j_gene: TRBJ1-1; v_gene: TRBV5-1; abundance: .; d_gene: .; CDR3aa: CASSLTGQTEAFF; CDR3nt: TGCGCCAGCAGCTTAACAGGGCAGACTGAAGCTTTCTTT
j_gene: TRBJ2-3; v_gene: TRBV2; abundance: many; d_gene: TRBD1; CDR3aa: CASSTGSGGRDTQYF; CDR3nt: TGTGCCAGCAGTACCGGGTCAGGGGGCAGGGATACGCAGTATTTT
j_gene: TRBJ2-7; v_gene: TRBV6-5; abundance: .; d_gene: TRBD2; CDR3aa: CASSLAGGLSYEQYF; CDR3nt: TGTGCCAGCAGTTTAGCGGGAGGACTATCCTACGAGCAGTACTTC
j_gene: TRBJ2-5; v_gene: TRBV21-1; abundance: .; d_gene: .; CDR3aa: CASSKAGEEALETQYF; CDR3nt: TGTGCCAGCAGCAAAGCGGGGGAGGAGGCTTTAGAGACCCAGTACTTC
j_gene: TRBJ1-4; v_gene: TRBV30; abundance: once; d_gene: TRBD1; CDR3aa: CAWRGGQLNEKLFF; CDR3nt: TGTGCCTGGCGGGGGGGACAGCTCAATGAAAAACTGTTTTTT
j_gene: TRBJ1-5; v_gene: TRBV6-6; abundance: .; d_gene: .; CDR3aa: CASIPNRYSNQPQHF; CDR3nt: TGTGCCAGCATACCGAACAGATATAGCAATCAGCCCCAGCATTTT
j_gene: TRBJ1-4; v_gene: TRBV19; abundance: .; d_gene: TRBD1; CDR3aa: CASSTPGTGGEKLFF; CDR3nt: TGTGCCAGTAGTACTCCCGGGACAGGGGGTGAAAAACTGTTTTTT
j_gene: TRBJ2-1; v_gene: TRBV18; abundance: .; d_gene: .; CDR3aa: CASSPPGTYIYNEQFF; CDR3nt: TGTGCCAGCTCACCTCCTGGGACTTACATTTACAATGAGCAGTTCTTC
j_gene: TRBJ2-5; v_gene: TRBV4-3; abundance: few; d_gene: .; CDR3aa: CASSQDPGRETQYF; CDR3nt: TGCGCCAGCAGCCAAGATCCAGGGCGAGAGACCCAGTACTTC
j_gene: TRBJ1-3; v_gene: TRBV11-2; abundance: .; d_gene: TRBD1; CDR3aa: CASSFSGGTGNTIYF; CDR3nt: TGTGCCAGCAGCTTCTCAGGGGGTACTGGAAACACCATATATTTT
j_gene: TRBJ2-1; v_gene: TRBV6-5; abundance: once; d_gene: TRBD1; CDR3aa: CASRGDSNEQFF; CDR3nt: TGTGCCAGCAGGGGGGACAGCAATGAGCAGTTCTTC
j_gene: TRBJ1-3; v_gene: TRBV19; abundance: .; d_gene: TRBD1; CDR3aa: CASDLTGRNTIYF; CDR3nt: TGTGCCAGTGACCTGACAGGGAGAAACACCATATATTTT
j_gene: TRBJ2-1; v_gene: TRBV3-1/TRBV3-2; abundance: .; d_gene: TRBD2; CDR3aa: CASSPSGLTYNEQFF; CDR3nt: TGTGCCAGCAGCCCTAGCGGGCTAACCTACAATGAGCAGTTCTTC
j_gene: TRBJ1-6; v_gene: TRBV19; abundance: few; d_gene: .; CDR3aa: CASSNLRDSPLHF; CDR3nt: TGTGCCAGTAGTAATCTCCGGGATTCACCCCTCCACTTT
j_gene: TRBJ2-3; v_gene: TRBV30; abundance: .; d_gene: TRBD2; CDR3aa: CAWSITSGRLDTQYF; CDR3nt: TGTGCCTGGAGTATAACTAGCGGGAGGTTGGATACGCAGTATTTT
j_gene: TRBJ1-2; v_gene: TRBV6-1; abundance: .; d_gene: TRBD1; CDR3aa: CASSERGTGAGYTF; CDR3nt: TGTGCCAGCAGTGAACGGGGGACAGGGGCGGGCTACACCTTC
j_gene: TRBJ1-2; v_gene: TRBV5-1; abundance: .; d_gene: TRBD1; CDR3aa: CASSLRTGDNYGYTF; CDR3nt: TGCGCCAGCAGCTTACGGACAGGGGATAACTATGGCTACACCTTC
j_gene: TRBJ2-3; v_gene: TRBV5-1; abundance: .; d_gene: .; CDR3aa: CASSLGASTDTQYF; CDR3nt: TGCGCCAGCAGCTTGGGGGCGAGCACAGATACGCAGTATTTT
j_gene: TRBJ1-3; v_gene: TRBV12-5; abundance: .; d_gene: .; CDR3aa: CASGLGTWIEDTIYF; CDR3nt: TGTGCTAGTGGTTTAGGAACATGGATAGAGGACACCATATATTTT
j_gene: TRBJ2-1; v_gene: TRBV24-1; abundance: .; d_gene: .; CDR3aa: CATAGQSSYNEQFF; CDR3nt: TGTGCCACCGCCGGACAGAGCTCCTACAATGAGCAGTTCTTC
j_gene: TRBJ2-5; v_gene: TRBV11-3; abundance: once; d_gene: TRBD1; CDR3aa: CASSFRAGRGSQETQYF; CDR3nt: TGTGCCAGCAGCTTCAGGGCGGGCAGGGGGAGCCAAGAGACCCAGTACTTC
j_gene: TRBJ2-2; v_gene: TRBV11-3; abundance: .; d_gene: TRBD2; CDR3aa: CASSVSREGGELFF; CDR3nt: TGTGCCAGCAGCGTTTCCAGGGAGGGTGGGGAGCTGTTTTTT
j_gene: TRBJ1-4; v_gene: TRBV2; abundance: .; d_gene: TRBD1; CDR3aa: CASTGTAISNEKLFF; CDR3nt: TGTGCCAGCACCGGGACAGCAATTTCTAATGAAAAACTGTTTTTT
j_gene: TRBJ1-4; v_gene: TRBV7-9; abundance: .; d_gene: .; CDR3aa: CASTHDEEKLFF; CDR3nt: TGTGCCAGCACCCATGATGAGGAAAAACTGTTTTTT
j_gene: TRBJ2-3; v_gene: TRBV7-7; abundance: once; d_gene: TRBD2; CDR3aa: CASSVLSGSVDTQYF; CDR3nt: TGTGCCAGCAGCGTCCTTAGCGGGAGTGTAGATACGCAGTATTTT
j_gene: TRBJ1-5; v_gene: TRBV6-2/TRBV6-3; abundance: few; d_gene: .; CDR3aa: CASSRFENQPQHF; CDR3nt: TGTGCCAGCAGTCGGTTCGAGAATCAGCCCCAGCATTTT
j_gene: TRBJ1-5; v_gene: TRBV5-6; abundance: few; d_gene: TRBD1; CDR3aa: CASSWGQGARNSNQPQHF; CDR3nt: TGTGCCAGCAGCTGGGGACAGGGGGCCCGAAATAGCAATCAGCCCCAGCATTTT
j_gene: TRBJ1-2; v_gene: TRBV6-5; abundance: .; d_gene: TRBD1; CDR3aa: CASRRGQGTNYGYTF; CDR3nt: TGTGCCAGCAGGCGCGGACAGGGGACCAACTATGGCTACACCTTC
j_gene: TRBJ1-2; v_gene: TRBV28; abundance: once; d_gene: .; CDR3aa: CASSLSTGVVAGYTF; CDR3nt: TGTGCCAGCAGTTTATCCACCGGAGTTGTCGCTGGCTACACCTTC
j_gene: TRBJ1-1; v_gene: TRBV18; abundance: .; d_gene: TRBD1; CDR3aa: CASSRSGTGAEAFF; CDR3nt: TGTGCCAGCTCACGTTCTGGGACAGGGGCTGAAGCTTTCTTT
j_gene: TRBJ1-3; v_gene: TRBV6-5; abundance: once; d_gene: .; CDR3aa: CASAVSSGNTIYF; CDR3nt: TGTGCCTCCGCGGTGTCCTCTGGAAACACCATATATTTT
j_gene: TRBJ2-3; v_gene: TRBV11-2; abundance: .; d_gene: TRBD2; CDR3aa: CASSFVAGGFTDTQYF; CDR3nt: TGTGCCAGCAGCTTTGTGGCGGGAGGGTTCACAGATACGCAGTATTTT
j_gene: TRBJ2-1; v_gene: TRBV6-1; abundance: few; d_gene: TRBD2; CDR3aa: CASSQAGTISYNEQFF; CDR3nt: TGTGCCAGCAGTCAAGCCGGGACTATCTCCTACAATGAGCAGTTCTTC
j_gene: TRBJ2-5; v_gene: TRBV20-1; abundance: .; d_gene: .; CDR3aa: CSAGPRETQYF; CDR3nt: TGCAGTGCTGGCCCCAGGGAGACCCAGTACTTC
j_gene: TRBJ2-5; v_gene: TRBV19; abundance: .; d_gene: TRBD2; CDR3aa: CASSSGRQETQYF; CDR3nt: TGTGCCAGTTCTAGCGGCCGCCAAGAGACCCAGTACTTC